Below, 17 T cell receptor beta chains from the same sample are listed, as sequenced in a study of T-cell reconstitution after alpha-beta-depleted transplantation in children. As it was prepared, the TCRbeta library received unique molecular identifiers. TCRdb re-called the PCR reads with MiXCR, one entry per CDR3 protein. Of hundreds of thousands of distinct CDR3 sequences listed, approximately 10% are singletons. The input for sequencing was PBMCs, taken before TCRalphabeta/CD19-depleted stem cell transplant. These receptors were obtained from a child younger than 10 with inherited bone marrow failure, due to receive a stem cell transplant.

This clonotype was observed a handful of times. The rearrangement uses TRBV19 and TRBJ2-3; 9 bases align to TRBD2. V lost 5 bases and J lost 5; bases outside the gene matches: 5. The CDR3 consists of 14 residues. Germline V CDR1 and CDR2: LNHDA, SQIVND (reference sequence). CDR3 nucleotides: TGTGCCAGTAGTCCTAGCGGGATCATAGATACGCAGTATTTT. Translation: CASSPSGIIDTQYF.

The gene calls are TRBV29-1 and TRBJ2-7; D is unresolved. V was clipped by 4 bases and J by 1 base, with 5 bases between them. Germline V gene lookup returns CDR1 SQVTM and CDR2 ANQGSEA. The CDR3 loop spans 11 amino acids. CDR3 DNA sequence: TGCAGCGTTGCTCTATCCTACGAGCAGTACTTC. Residues: CSVALSYEQYF.

The CDR3 DNA is TGTGCCTTAGGTGGTGGGGGCTACACCTTC. Translated, it gives CALGGGGYTF. The V call is TRBV30, the J call TRBJ1-2; no clear D. CDR3 length: 10 amino acids. Germline values: CDR1 GTSNPN, CDR2 SVGIG (reference sequence). The germline V and J ends were trimmed by 7 bases and 8 bases, with 11 bases remaining between them.

This clonotype was detected only a few times. The chain employs TRBV27 and TRBJ1-1; D is possibly TRBD1 (5 bases). Germline CDR1 is MNHEY and CDR2 is SMNVEV (reference sequence). CDR3 length equals 14 residues. Trimming took 3 bases from V and 5 from J, leaving 13 bases between them. The CDR3 spells CASSFAGGRTEAFF. The CDR3 nucleotides are TGTGCCAGCAGTTTTGCGGGGGGTCGGACTGAAGCTTTCTTT.

V is TRBV6-1 and J is TRBJ1-5; no definite D call. Germline V gene sequence: CDR1 MNHNS, CDR2 SASEGT. V shed 5 bases and J shed 0 bases, with 8 bases lying between them. The CDR3 length is 14 residues. CDR3 loop: CASSTDTSNQPQHF. The CDR3 DNA is TGTGCCAGCAGTACAGATACTAGCAATCAGCCCCAGCATTTT.

This clonotype showed up many times. The gene calls are TRBV5-6 and TRBJ2-7; no clear D gene. Germline lookup yields CDR1 SGHDT and CDR2 YYEEEE. The CDR3 loop spans 12 amino acids. Trimming left V 6 bases short and J 3 bases short, with 10 bases between. DNA for the CDR3: TGTGCCAGCAAAGGGCTTGGCTACGAGCAGTACTTC. Its protein is CASKGLGYEQYF.

The chain recombines TRBV20-1 with TRBJ2-3, with 9 bases fitting TRBD2. The germline V gene has CDR1 DFQATT and CDR2 SNEGSKA (reference sequence). V lost 5 bases to trimming and J lost 6 bases; unmatched junction nucleotides: 6. The CDR3 has 13 residues. CDR3 sequence reads: CSAPAGGEDTQYF. The CDR3 nucleotides read TGCAGTGCTCCAGCGGGAGGCGAGGATACGCAGTATTTT.

This clonotype occurred many times. The chain couples TRBV11-2 to TRBJ2-4; 7 bases map to TRBD1. The V gene end was trimmed by 3 bases and the J gene end by 4 bases; junction bases not matched to a gene: 9. The length of the CDR3 is 16 residues. The germline V gene has CDR1 SGHAT and CDR2 FQNNGV. CDR3 DNA: TGTGCCAGCAGCTTTCCAGGACAGGCCCTAAAAAACATTCAGTACTTC. This encodes CASSFPGQALKNIQYF.

This clonotype was counted ten times or more. This sequence joins TRBV12-3 or TRBV12-4 and TRBJ2-2; D might be TRBD1 or TRBD2, each matching 5 bases. The CDR3 extends over 18 amino acids. V was cut by 7 bases and J by 2 bases, with 23 bases left in between. CDR3 loop: CASNDWDRLDRNTGELFF. CDR3 in DNA: TGTGCCAGCAACGATTGGGACCGACTTGACAGAAACACCGGGGAGCTGTTTTTT.

The sample holds many counts of this clonotype. The chain uses TRBV18 and TRBJ2-3; D might be TRBD2 (5 bases). Per germline, CDR1 KGHSH and CDR2 LQKENI. This CDR3 has 14 amino acids. V lost 0 bases and J lost 4, with 8 bases in between. The CDR3 region is CASSPPSAPDTQYF. The CDR3 bases are TGTGCCAGCTCACCACCTAGCGCCCCAGATACGCAGTATTTT.

The chain's CDR3 is CREADTDTQYF. CDR3 sequence (DNA): TGCAGAGAAGCGGACACAGATACGCAGTATTTT. V usage is TRBV29-1 and J usage is TRBJ2-3; TRBD2 might be the D (5 bases). CDR1 and CDR2 from the germline V gene are SQVTM and ANQGSEA. The CDR3 is 11 amino acids.

This clonotype has more than one count but fewer than ten. The chain employs TRBV6-2 or TRBV6-3 and TRBJ2-3; TRBD2 agrees at 11 bases. The CDR3 is 19 residues long. Losses at the gene ends were 2 bases for V and 3 bases for J; bases not matched to a gene: 13. Germline loops: CDR1 MNHEY, CDR2 SVGEGT. CDR3 region: CASSYDIRLAGGPTDTQYF. DNA for the CDR3: TGTGCCAGCAGTTACGATATTCGGCTAGCGGGAGGACCAACAGATACGCAGTATTTT.

This clonotype was counted at least ten times. The chain carries TRBV7-2 and TRBJ2-3; D gene unclear. V lost 1 base and J 4 bases, leaving 12 bases between the germline ends. Germline CDR1 is SGHTA and CDR2 is FQGNSA. This CDR3 spans 15 amino acids. The CDR3 nucleotides read TGTGCCAGCAGCTTAGAACCAGGAGAGGCAGATACGCAGTATTTT. This translates into CASSLEPGEADTQYF.

V is TRBV6-5 and J is TRBJ2-2; a possible D gene is TRBD1 (6 bases). The V end lost 6 bases, the J end lost 6 bases, and 8 bases lay between the germline ends. CDR3 size: 12 residues. CDR1 and CDR2 from the germline V gene are MNHEY and SVGAGI. In nucleotides, the CDR3 is TGTGCCAGCAGACAGGGTCCCGGGGAGCTGTTTTTT. Translated, it gives CASRQGPGELFF.

The table lists this clonotype with many counts. As DNA, the CDR3 is TGTGCCAGCTCACTCCGGGACTCGCCCAATGAGCAGTTCTTC. Translated: CASSLRDSPNEQFF. The V and J genes are TRBV18 and TRBJ2-1, with D perhaps TRBD2 (6 bases). This CDR3 has 14 residues. With 4 bases removed from V and 6 bases from J, the gap between germline ends came to 13 bases. CDR1 and CDR2 from the germline V gene are KGHSH and LQKENI.

About this clonotype itself: This may stem from a read error, because a much larger clone lies one nucleotide away. The chain has TRBV20-1 and TRBJ2-2, with 11 bases lining up with TRBD2. The CDR3 covers 17 residues. Germline CDR1 and CDR2: DFQATT and SNEGSKA (reference sequence). The CDR3 protein is CCARDRGLAANTGELFF. In DNA form, the CDR3 reads TGCTGTGCTAGAGATAGGGGACTAGCGGCAAACACCGGGGAGCTGTTTTTT.

The rearrangement joins TRBV7-6 to TRBJ2-2, with 11 nucleotides matching TRBD2. Trimming took 4 bases from V and 1 from J; bases not matched to a gene: 2. Germline V CDR1 and CDR2: SGHVS, FNYEAQ. The CDR3 extends over 16 amino acids. This CDR3 is CASSSSGRLNTGELFF. The CDR3 DNA reads TGTGCCAGCAGCTCTAGCGGGAGGCTGAACACCGGGGAGCTGTTTTTT.